This TCR beta chain was retrieved from a study of blood T cell repertoires in COVID-19. Study in general: The origin of the acute and convalescent COVID-19 samples was the United States, Italy and Spain. T cells, B-cell-depleted T cells, or PBMCs provided the cDNA or gDNA that served as material.

CDR1 MNHNS and CDR2 SASEGT come from the germline V gene. Trimming took 2 bases from V and 4 from J, leaving 14 bases between them. The CDR3 covers 16 residues. In the authors' methods: Reference gene primer amplification gave estimated nucleated cell counts. Here immunoSEQ multiplex PCR was the method, and the copy in TCRdb shows in-frame clones only, minus some. D and trimming were read from the DNA, whereas the V and J calls and clone size are those reported in that table. The sample lists 95,000 to 150,000 clones, about 80% seen once, with 16% in the top ten. This clonotype originated in a man in his sixties with active or convalescent COVID-19. Sequenced: peripheral blood. This chain connects TRBV6-1 to TRBJ2-2; no reliable D call. CDR3: CASSERWLGRTGELFF. The CDR3 DNA sequence: TGTGCCAGCAGTGAAAGGTGGCTAGGTCGCACCGGGGAGCTGTTTTTT.